In this sample, the clone carrying this TCR beta chain turned up once. Its antigen remains unknown. V dropped 9 bases and J dropped 0 bases, with 12 bases sitting between them. Germline CDR1 and CDR2: LNHDA and SQIVND (reference sequence). The CDR3 contains 14 residues. The data are from a study of PD-1 blockade in classical Hodgkin lymphoma. Notes on the study in general: Patients starting nivolumab less than 1 year after ASCT had lower diversity and were excluded from later analyses.

Each patient's relapse followed autologous stem cell transplantation, and brentuximab vedotin exposure varied. Sequenced by immunoSEQ multiplex PCR; TCRdb stores in-frame clones only, minus some. The sample lists about 94,000 clones, 89% occurring once. Sequencing used peripheral blood mononuclear cells (PBMCs), obtained before the second cycle of nivolumab. This chain joins TRBV19 and TRBJ1-5; a possible D gene is TRBD1 (6 bases). The sequence was collected from a human donor with classical Hodgkin lymphoma. The CDR3 bases are TGTGCCAGCCGGGAAGGGGGTAGCAATCAGCCCCAGCATTTT. Its translation is CASREGGSNQPQHF.